This TCR beta chain was profiled in a study of T cells in Graves' hyperthyroidism and ophthalmopathy (dated by TCRdb to between 2018 and 2021). General notes on the study: Peripheral blood was collected at initial diagnosis, before any treatment. The 100 or so discovery patients were randomly divided into training and test sets at a 7:3 ratio. According to the paper, TCR Vbeta CDR3 sequencing was carried out on some 130 peripheral blood samples, which came from around 43 ophthalmopathy, around 74 hyperthyroidism and approximately 17 progressor patients. A discovery cohort of approximately 97 patients, about 40 with Graves' ophthalmopathy and 55 to 65 with stable Graves' hyperthyroidism, was used to find distinguishing TCR V-J signatures. Prospective prediction of ophthalmopathy was tested in an independent validation cohort consisting of 18 to 20 hyperthyroidism patients and around 16 patients who later progressed to ophthalmopathy. In addition, the study compared T-cell repertoires in thyroid tissue and in blood from six Graves' hyperthyroidism patients. Following sampling, methimazole starting at 30 mg daily was given to hyperthyroidism patients, and high-dose intravenous methylprednisolone was given to ophthalmopathy patients. Results and caveats for the whole study, not just this receptor: In validation, the model predicted progression to ophthalmopathy a median of roughly six months before onset, with roughly 70% sensitivity and roughly 77% specificity. In cross-validation, a model built on a 13 V-J signature told ophthalmopathy apart from stable hyperthyroidism with under 90% sensitivity and 81% to 82% specificity, and in testing the same model reached 80%/75%. No statistical method was used to set the sample size in advance, and investigators knew the group allocation. Most expanded thyroid clonotypes (frequency above 0.001) were also detected in blood, suggesting blood repertoires may reflect thyroid immune responses.

The TCR beta CDR3 regions were amplified from RNA transcripts. For the first round of RT-PCR on the TCR CDR3, the HTBI primer set was used together with the Qiagen OneStep RT-PCR kit. Libraries were constructed in a second round of multiplex PCR, after which size selection and purification were performed. The libraries were sequenced on an Illumina HiSeq2000 using paired-end 100 bp reads. The published analysis was carried out like this. Raw data were processed with SOAPnuke, discarding reads with adapters, uncalled bases, mean Phred below 15, or no exact constant-primer or identifier match. COPE v1.2.5 was used to merge the high-quality paired reads, and each unique nucleotide sequence was defined as a clonotype. MiTCR v1.1 was used to align clonotypes to the IMGT TRBV, TRBD and TRBJ reference segments. Only V-J combinations with frequency above 0.0001, covering approximately 99% of repertoires, were analysed. A TCS score was defined as the ratio of F50 (clonal expansion) to E x V (chaos), with BLOSUM62-based TCRdist applied between CDR3 peptides within each V-J. Welch's t-statistics and random forest reduced roughly 530 V-J features to roughly 13, which were used in a naive Bayes classifier (R e1071). TCRdb trimmed the raw reads at Q25, called clones with MiXCR and kept productive beta chains. All rows with the same CDR3 protein become a single entry with the most common DNA and genes. These V and J calls derive from TCRdb rather than the authors' analysis. This sample lists over 250,000 distinct CDR3 sequences; 22% were detected once. The ten most abundant clones make up around 60% of the sample.

In the ophthalmopathy patients, disease was moderately to severely active, with a Clinical Activity Score of 3 or more, a NOSPECS grade of 4 or more, and a duration of less than 3 months. Exclusion was applied to patients with uncontrolled infections, other autoimmune diseases, pregnancy or lactation. Diagnoses were established on the basis of clinical symptoms, serum thyroxine and TRAb, thyroid ultrasound, and orbital computed tomography. PBMCs were separated from about 10 ml of fresh peripheral blood using Ficoll-Paque density gradient centrifugation. Total RNA was extracted using Trizol reagent, and RNA quality was assessed on an Agilent 2100 Bioanalyzer. Per the germline V gene, SGHAT is the CDR1 and FQNNGV is the CDR2. Germline trimming: 6 bases from V, 4 bases from J; junction bases outside gene matches: 11. Including the terminal cysteine and phenylalanine, the CDR3 comprises 16 residues. This entry keeps only the CDR3 DNA: 48 bases, framed from base 1.

This clonotype was counted at least ten times. The antigen this receptor binds is unknown. Nothing much larger sits one base from this clone, and base qualities are not available. Rearrangement joined TRBV11-2 to TRBJ1-2; 10 middle bases align to TRBD1. The sequencing input was blood. This receptor was obtained from a man aged 25-40 years with Graves' ophthalmopathy. The DNA sequence is TGTGCCAGCAGACCCACCTCGACAGGGGGCGGCTATGGCTACACCTTC. Its protein is CASRPTSTGGGYGYTF. The CDR3 plus the reference TRBV11-2 and TRBJ1-2 genes for the other parts give the full variable domain: EAGVAQSPRYKIIEKRQSVAFWCNPISGHATLYWYQQILGQGPKLLIQFQNNGVVDDSQLPKDRFSAERLKGVDSTLKIQPAKLEDSAVYLCASRPTSTGGGYGYTFGSGTRLTVV.